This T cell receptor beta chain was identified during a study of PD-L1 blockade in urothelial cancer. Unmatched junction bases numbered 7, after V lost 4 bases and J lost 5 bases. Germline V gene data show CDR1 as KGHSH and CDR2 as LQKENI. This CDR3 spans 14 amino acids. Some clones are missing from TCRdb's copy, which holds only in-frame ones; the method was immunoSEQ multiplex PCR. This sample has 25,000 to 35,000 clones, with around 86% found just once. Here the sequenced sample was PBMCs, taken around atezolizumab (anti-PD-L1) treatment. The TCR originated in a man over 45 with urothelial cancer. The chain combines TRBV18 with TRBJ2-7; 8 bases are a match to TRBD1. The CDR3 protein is CASSLVGQGDEQYF. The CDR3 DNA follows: TGTGCCAGCTCACTCGTCGGACAGGGAGACGAGCAGTACTTC.